The TCR beta chain under discussion was sequenced for a study of blood T cell repertoires in COVID-19. For the study at large: Whether acute or convalescent, the COVID-19 samples came from the United States, Italy and Spain. PBMCs, B-cell-depleted T cells, or T cells were the source of the cDNA or gDNA that made up the material.

Germline-derived CDR1 and CDR2 are KGHSH and LQKENI. The CDR3 has 13 residues. Unmatched junction bases numbered 5, after V lost 3 bases and J lost 8 bases. Using immunoSEQ multiplex PCR, the repertoire was profiled, and TCRdb retains in-frame clones only, with some absent. The data hold about 120,000 clones, with roughly 88% observed a single time. The chain couples TRBV18 to TRBJ1-2, with 8 bases fitting TRBD1. The sequenced material came from peripheral blood. This TCR was sampled from a man in his fifties with acute or convalescent COVID-19. CDR3 bases: TGTGCCAGCTCACCTGACAGGGACAGGGGCTACACCTTC. Protein sequence: CASSPDRDRGYTF.